This paragraph reports one T cell receptor (beta chain). Antigen specificity is unknown. The sample has other DNA sequences that encode this CDR3 too. Trimming cost V 2 bases and J 5 bases; bases outside gene matches: 3. The CDR3 runs to 14 residues. Per the germline V gene, CDR1 is KGHSH and CDR2 is LQKENI. The PCR employed 60 Vbeta primers together with 13 Jbeta primers. The data were produced by immunoSEQ multiplex PCR, yet TCRdb's version contains in-frame clones alone and is incomplete. The table shows over 150,000 clones, with roughly nine tenths occurring only once. The sample originates from a study of cytomegalovirus exposure and HLA in healthy donors. Study results and caveats: Altogether, 160 or so TCR beta chains were recorded as cytomegalovirus-associated.

The sequencing input was PBMCs. The rearrangement uses TRBV18 and TRBJ2-5, with 9 bases identical to TRBD1. This receptor was obtained from a woman under 40 in good health and CMV-seronegative. CDR3 DNA: TGTGCCAGCTCACCAACAGGGGGCGCTGAGACCCAGTACTTC. It codes for CASSPTGGAETQYF.